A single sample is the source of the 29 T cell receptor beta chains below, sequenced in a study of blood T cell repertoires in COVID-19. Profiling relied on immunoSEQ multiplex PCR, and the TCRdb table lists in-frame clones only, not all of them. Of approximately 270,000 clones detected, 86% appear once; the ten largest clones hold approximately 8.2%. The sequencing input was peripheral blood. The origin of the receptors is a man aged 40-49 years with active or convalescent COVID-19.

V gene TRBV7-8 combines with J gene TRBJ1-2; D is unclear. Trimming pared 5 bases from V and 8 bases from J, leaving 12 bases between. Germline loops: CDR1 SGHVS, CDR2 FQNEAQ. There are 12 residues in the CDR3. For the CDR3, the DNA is TGTGCCAGCAGCCCCCTGGGCGGGGGCTACACCTTC. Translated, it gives CASSPLGGGYTF.

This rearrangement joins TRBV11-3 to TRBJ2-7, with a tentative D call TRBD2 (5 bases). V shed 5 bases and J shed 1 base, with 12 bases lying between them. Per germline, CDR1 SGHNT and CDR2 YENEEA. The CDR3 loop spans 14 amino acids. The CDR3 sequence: CASSIIRGSYEQYF. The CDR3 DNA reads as TGTGCCAGCAGCATCATCCGAGGGTCCTACGAGCAGTACTTC. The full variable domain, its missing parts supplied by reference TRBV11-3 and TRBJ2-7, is EAGVVQSPRYKIIEKKQPVAFWCNPISGHNTLYWYLQNLGQGPELLIRYENEEAVDDSQLPKDRFSAERLKGVDSTLKIQPAELGDSAVYLCASSIIRGSYEQYFGPGTRLTVT.

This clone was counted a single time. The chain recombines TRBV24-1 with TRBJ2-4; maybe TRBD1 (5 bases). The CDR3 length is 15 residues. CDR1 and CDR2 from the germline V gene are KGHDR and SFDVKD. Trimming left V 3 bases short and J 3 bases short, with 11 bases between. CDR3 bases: TGTGCCACCAGTGATGCAGTAGGGGACAAAAACATTCAGTACTTC. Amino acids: CATSDAVGDKNIQYF.

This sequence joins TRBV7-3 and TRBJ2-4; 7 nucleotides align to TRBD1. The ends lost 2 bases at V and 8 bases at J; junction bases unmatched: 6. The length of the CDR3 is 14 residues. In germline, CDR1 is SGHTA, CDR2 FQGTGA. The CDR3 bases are TGTGCCAGCAGCTTATCAGGGGGAAGGGACATTCAGTACTTC. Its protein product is CASSLSGGRDIQYF.

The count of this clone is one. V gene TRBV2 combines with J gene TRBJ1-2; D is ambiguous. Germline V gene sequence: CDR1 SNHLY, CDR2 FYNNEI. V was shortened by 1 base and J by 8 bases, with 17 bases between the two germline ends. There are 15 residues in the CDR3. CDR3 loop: CASSEGPRASWGYTF. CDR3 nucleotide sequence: TGTGCCAGCAGTGAAGGCCCCCGAGCAAGTTGGGGCTACACCTTC.

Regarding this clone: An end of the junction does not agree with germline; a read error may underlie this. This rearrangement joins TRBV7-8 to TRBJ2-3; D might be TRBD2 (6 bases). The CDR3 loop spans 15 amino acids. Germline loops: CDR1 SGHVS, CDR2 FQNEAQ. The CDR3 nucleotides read TGTGCCAGCAGTTTAGTAACCTGGGGGGTCGATACGCAGTATTTT. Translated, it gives CASSLVTWGVDTQYF.

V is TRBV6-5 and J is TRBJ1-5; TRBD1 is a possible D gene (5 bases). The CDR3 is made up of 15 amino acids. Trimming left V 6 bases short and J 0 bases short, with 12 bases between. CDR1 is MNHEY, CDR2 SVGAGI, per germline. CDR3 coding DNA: TGTGCCAGCAGCCAGGGCGGGGGTAGCAATCAGCCCCAGCATTTT. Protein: CASSQGGGSNQPQHF.

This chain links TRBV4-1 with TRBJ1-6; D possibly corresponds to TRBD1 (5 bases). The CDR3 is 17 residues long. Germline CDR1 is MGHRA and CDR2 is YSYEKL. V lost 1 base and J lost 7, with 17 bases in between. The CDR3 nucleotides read TGCGCCAGCAGCCAAGGGCGAATCGGAGGGGACAATTCACCCCTCCACTTT. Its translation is CASSQGRIGGDNSPLHF.

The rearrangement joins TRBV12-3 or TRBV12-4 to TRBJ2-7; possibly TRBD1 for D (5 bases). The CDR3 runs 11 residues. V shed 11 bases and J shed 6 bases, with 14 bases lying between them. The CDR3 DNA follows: TGTGCCTCTGCGCAGGGTAGCGAGCAGTACTTC. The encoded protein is CASAQGSEQYF.

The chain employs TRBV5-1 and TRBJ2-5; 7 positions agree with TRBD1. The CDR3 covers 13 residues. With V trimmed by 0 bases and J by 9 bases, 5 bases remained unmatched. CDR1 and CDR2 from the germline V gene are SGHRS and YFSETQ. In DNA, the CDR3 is TGCGCCAGCAGCTTGGGAGGGGGCAATGCCCAGTACTTC. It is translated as CASSLGGGNAQYF.

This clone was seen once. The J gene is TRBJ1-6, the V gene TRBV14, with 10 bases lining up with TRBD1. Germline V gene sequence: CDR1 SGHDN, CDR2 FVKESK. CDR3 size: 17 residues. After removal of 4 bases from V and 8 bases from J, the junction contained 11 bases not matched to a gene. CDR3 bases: TGTGCCAGCAGCCCGAACTCCCCCGGGACAGGGGATTCACCCCTCCACTTT. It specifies CASSPNSPGTGDSPLHF.

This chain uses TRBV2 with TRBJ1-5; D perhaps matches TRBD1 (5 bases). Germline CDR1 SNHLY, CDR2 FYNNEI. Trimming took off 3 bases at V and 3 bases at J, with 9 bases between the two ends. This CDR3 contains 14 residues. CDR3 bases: TGTGCCAGCAGTGAGTTGACAGACAATCAGCCCCAGCATTTT. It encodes CASSELTDNQPQHF.

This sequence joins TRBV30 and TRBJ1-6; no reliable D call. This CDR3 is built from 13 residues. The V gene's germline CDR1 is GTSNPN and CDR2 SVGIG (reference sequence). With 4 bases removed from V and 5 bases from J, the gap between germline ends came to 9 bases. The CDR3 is CAWMAEHNSPLHF. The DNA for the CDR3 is TGTGCCTGGATGGCCGAACATAATTCACCCCTCCACTTT.

The CDR3 bases are TGTGCCAGCAGCTCCCCCCGGGACAACGGCTACACCTTC. Residues: CASSSPRDNGYTF. The chain links TRBV5-4 to TRBJ1-2; D is possibly TRBD1 (6 bases). V lost 3 bases and J lost 8, with 14 bases in between. The length of the CDR3 is 13 residues. The V gene's germline CDR1 is SGHNT and CDR2 YYREEE (reference sequence).

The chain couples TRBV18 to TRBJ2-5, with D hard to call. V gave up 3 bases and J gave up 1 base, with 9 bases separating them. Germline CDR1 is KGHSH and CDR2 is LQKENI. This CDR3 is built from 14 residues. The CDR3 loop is CASSPPPGQETQYF. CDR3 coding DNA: TGTGCCAGCTCACCCCCCCCCGGCCAAGAGACCCAGTACTTC. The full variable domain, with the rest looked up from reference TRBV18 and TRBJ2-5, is NAGVMQNPRHLVRRRGQEARLRCSPMKGHSHVYWYRQLPEEGLKFMVYLQKENIIDESGMPKERFSAEFPKEGPSILRIQQVVRGDSAAYFCASSPPPGQETQYFGPGTRLLVL.

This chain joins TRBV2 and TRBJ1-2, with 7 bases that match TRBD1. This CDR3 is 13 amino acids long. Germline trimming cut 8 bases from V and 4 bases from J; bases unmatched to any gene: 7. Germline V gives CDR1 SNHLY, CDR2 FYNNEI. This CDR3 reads CASAVRDSYGYTF. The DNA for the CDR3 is TGTGCCAGCGCGGTCCGGGACAGCTATGGCTACACCTTC.

The CDR3 region is CASRPQGVTGQPQHF. The DNA for the CDR3 is TGTGCCAGCAGGCCCCAAGGGGTTACAGGTCAGCCCCAGCATTTT. The chain combines TRBV6-5 with TRBJ1-5, with D possibly TRBD1 on 5 matching bases. V was pared by 6 bases and J by 6 bases, with 18 bases between. Germline CDR1 and CDR2: MNHEY and SVGAGI. This CDR3 contains 15 residues.

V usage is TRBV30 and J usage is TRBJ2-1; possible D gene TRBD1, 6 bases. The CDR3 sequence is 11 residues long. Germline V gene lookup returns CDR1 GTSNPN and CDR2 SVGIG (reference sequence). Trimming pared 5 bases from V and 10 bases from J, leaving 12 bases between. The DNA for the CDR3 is TGTGCCTGGCTGACCCAGGGGGAGCAGTTCTTC. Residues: CAWLTQGEQFF.

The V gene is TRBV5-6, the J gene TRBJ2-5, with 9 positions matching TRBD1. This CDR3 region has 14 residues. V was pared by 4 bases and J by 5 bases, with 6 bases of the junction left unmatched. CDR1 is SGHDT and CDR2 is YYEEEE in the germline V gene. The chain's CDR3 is CASSTGTGRETQYF. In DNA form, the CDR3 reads TGTGCCAGCAGCACCGGGACAGGGAGGGAGACCCAGTACTTC.

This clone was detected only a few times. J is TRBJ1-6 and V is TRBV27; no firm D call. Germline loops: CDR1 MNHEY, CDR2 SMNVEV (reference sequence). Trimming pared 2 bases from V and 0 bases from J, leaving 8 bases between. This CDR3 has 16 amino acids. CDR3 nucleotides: TGTGCCAGCAGTTTAACCGGTAGCTCCTATAATTCACCCCTCCACTTT. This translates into CASSLTGSSYNSPLHF.

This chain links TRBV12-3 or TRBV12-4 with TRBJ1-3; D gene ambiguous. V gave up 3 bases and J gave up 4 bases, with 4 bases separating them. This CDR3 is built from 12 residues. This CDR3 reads CASSFYGNTIYF. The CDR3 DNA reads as TGTGCCAGCAGTTTCTACGGAAACACCATATATTTT.

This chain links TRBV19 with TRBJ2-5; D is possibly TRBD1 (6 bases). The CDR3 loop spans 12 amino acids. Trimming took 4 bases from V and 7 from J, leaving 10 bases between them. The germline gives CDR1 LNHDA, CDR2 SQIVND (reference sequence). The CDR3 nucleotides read TGTGCCAGTAGTACAGGGGCAACGACCCAGTACTTC. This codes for CASSTGATTQYF.

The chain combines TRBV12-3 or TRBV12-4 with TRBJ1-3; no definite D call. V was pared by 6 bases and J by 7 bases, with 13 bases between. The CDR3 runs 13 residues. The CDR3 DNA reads TGTGCCAGCAGCCGGCTAGGAGGGAACACCATATATTTT. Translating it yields CASSRLGGNTIYF.

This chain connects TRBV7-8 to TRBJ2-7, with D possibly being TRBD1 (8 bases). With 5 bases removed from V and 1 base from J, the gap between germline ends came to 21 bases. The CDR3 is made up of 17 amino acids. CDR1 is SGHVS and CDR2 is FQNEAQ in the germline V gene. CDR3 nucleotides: TGTGCCAGCAGCCCACGGAGCGGACAGGGAGGGTCCTACGAGCAGTACTTC. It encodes CASSPRSGQGGSYEQYF.

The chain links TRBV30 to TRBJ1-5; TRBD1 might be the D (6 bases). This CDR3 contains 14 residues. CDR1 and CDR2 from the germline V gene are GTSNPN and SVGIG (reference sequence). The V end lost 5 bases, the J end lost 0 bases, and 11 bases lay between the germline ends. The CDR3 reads CAWEQGYSNQPQHF. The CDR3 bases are TGTGCCTGGGAACAGGGATATAGCAATCAGCCCCAGCATTTT.

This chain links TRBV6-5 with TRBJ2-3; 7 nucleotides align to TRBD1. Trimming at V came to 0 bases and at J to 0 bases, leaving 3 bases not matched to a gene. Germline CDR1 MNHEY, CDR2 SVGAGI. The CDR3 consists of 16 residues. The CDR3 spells CASSYSPTGSTDTQYF. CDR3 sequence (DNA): TGTGCCAGCAGTTACTCGCCGACAGGGAGCACAGATACGCAGTATTTT.

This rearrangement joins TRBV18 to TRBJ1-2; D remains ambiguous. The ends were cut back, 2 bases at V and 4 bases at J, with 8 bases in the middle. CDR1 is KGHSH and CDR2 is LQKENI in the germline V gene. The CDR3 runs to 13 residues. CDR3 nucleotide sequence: TGTGCCAGCTCACCAGAGGGCAGCTATGGCTACACCTTC. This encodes CASSPEGSYGYTF.

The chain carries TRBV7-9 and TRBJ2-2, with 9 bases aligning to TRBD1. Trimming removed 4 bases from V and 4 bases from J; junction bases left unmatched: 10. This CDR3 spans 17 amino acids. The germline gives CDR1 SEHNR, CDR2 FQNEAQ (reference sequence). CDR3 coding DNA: TGTGCCAGCAGCTGGCGAAAAGGGACAGGGAGCACCGGGGAGCTGTTTTTT. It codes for CASSWRKGTGSTGELFF. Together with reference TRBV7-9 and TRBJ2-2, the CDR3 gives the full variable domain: DTGVSQNPRHKITKRGQNVTFRCDPISEHNRLYWYRQTLGQGPEFLTYFQNEAQLEKSRLLSDRFSAERPKGSFSTLEIQRTEQGDSAMYLCASSWRKGTGSTGELFFGEGSRLTVL.

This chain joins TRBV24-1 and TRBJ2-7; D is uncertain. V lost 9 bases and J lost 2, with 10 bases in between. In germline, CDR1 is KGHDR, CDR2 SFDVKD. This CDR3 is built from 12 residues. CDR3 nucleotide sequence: TGTGCCACCTCAGACACCACCTACGAGCAGTACTTC. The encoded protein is CATSDTTYEQYF.